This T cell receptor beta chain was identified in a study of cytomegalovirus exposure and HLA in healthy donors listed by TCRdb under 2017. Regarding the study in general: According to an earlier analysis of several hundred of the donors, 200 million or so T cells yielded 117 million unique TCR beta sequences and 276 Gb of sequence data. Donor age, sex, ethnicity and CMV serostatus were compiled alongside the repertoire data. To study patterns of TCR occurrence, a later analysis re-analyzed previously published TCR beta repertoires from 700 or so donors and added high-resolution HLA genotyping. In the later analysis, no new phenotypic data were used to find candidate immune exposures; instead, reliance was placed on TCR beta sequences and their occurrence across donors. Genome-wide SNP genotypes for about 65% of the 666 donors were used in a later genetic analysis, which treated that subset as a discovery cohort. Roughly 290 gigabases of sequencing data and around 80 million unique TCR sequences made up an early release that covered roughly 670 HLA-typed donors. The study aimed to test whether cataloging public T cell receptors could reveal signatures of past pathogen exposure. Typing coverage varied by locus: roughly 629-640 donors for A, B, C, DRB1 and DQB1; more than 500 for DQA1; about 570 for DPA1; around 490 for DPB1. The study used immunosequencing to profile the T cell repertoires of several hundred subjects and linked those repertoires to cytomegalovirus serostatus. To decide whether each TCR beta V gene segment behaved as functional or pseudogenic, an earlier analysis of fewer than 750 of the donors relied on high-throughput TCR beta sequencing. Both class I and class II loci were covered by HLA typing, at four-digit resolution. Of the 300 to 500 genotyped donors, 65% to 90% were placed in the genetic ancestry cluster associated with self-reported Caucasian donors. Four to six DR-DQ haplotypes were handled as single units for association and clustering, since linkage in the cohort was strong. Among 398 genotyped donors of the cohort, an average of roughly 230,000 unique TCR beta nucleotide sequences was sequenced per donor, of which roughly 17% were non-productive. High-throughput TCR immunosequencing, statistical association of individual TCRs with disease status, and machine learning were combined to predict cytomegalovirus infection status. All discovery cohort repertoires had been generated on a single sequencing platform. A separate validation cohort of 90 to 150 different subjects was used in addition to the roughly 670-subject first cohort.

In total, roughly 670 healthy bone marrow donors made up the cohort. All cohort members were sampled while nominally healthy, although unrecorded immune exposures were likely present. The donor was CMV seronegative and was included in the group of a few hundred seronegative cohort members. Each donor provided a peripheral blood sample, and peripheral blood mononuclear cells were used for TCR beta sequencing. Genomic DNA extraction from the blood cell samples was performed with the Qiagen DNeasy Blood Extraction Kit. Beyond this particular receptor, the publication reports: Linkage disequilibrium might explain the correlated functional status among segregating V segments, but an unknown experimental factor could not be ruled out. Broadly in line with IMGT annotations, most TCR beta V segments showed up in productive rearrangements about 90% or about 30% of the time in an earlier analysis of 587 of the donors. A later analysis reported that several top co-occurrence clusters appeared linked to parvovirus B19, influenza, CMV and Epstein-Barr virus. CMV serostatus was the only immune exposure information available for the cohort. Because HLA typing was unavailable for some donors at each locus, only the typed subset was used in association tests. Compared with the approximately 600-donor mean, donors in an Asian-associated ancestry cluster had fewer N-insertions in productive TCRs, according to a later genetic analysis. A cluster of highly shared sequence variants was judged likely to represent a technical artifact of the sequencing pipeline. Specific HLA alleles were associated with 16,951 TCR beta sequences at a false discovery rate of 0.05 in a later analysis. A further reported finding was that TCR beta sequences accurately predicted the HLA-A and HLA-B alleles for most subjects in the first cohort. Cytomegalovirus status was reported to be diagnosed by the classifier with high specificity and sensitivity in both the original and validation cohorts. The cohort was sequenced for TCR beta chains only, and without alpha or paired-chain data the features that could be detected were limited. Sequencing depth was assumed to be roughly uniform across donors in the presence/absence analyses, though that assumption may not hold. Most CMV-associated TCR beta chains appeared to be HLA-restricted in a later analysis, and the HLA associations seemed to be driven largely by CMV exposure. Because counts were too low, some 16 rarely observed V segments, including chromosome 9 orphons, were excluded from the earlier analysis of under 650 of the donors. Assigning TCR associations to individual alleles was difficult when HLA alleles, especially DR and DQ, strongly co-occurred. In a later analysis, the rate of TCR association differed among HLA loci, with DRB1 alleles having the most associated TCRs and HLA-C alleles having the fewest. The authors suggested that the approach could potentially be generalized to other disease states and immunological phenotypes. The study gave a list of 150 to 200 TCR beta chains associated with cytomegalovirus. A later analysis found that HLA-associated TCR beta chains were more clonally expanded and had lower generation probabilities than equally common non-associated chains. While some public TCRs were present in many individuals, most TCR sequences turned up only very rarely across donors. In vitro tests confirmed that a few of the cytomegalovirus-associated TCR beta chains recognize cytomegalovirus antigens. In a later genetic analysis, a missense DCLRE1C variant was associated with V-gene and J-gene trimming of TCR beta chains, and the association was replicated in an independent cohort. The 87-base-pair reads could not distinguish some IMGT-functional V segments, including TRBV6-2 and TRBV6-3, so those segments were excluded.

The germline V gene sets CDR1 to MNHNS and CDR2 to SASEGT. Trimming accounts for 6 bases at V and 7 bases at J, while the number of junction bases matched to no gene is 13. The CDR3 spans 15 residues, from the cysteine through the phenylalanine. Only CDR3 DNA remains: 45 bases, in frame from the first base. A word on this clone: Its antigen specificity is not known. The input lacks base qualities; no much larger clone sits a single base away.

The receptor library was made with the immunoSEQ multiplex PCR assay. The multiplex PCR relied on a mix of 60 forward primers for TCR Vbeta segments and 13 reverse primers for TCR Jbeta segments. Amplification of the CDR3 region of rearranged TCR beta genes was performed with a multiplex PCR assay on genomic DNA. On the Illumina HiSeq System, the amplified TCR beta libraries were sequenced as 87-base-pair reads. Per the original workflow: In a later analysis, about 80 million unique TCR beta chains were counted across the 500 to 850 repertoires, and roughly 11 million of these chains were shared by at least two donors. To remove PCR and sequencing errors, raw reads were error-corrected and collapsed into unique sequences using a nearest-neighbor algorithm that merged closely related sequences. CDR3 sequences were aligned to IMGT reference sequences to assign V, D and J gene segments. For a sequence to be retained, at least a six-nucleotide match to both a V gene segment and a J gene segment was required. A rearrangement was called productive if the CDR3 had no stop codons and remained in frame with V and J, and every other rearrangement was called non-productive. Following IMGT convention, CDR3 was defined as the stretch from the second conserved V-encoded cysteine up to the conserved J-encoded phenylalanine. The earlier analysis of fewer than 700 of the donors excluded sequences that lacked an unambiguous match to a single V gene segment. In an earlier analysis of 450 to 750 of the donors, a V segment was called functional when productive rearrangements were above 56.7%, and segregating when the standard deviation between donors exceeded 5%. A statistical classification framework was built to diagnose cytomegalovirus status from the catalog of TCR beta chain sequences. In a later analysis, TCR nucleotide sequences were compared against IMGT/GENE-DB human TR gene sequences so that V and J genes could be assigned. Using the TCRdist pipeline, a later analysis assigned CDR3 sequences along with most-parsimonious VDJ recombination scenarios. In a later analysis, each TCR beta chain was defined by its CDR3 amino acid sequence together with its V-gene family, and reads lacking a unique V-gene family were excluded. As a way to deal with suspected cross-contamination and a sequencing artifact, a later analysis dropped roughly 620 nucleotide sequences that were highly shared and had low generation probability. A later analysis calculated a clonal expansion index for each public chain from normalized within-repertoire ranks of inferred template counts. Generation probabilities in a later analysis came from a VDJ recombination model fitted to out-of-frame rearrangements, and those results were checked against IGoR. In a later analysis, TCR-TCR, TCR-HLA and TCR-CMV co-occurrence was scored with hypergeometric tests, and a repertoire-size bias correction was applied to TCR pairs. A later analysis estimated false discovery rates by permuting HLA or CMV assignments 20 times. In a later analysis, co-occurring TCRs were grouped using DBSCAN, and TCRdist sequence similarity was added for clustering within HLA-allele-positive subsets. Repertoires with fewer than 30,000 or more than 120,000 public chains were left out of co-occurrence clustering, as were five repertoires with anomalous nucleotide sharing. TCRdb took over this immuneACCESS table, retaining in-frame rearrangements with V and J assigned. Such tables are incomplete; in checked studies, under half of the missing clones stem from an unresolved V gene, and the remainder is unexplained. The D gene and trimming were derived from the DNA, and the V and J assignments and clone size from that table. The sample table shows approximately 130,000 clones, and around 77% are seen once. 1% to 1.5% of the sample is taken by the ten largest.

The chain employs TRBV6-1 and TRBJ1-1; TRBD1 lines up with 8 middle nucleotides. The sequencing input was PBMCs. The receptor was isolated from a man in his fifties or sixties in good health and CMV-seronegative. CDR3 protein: CASRTGQGRFGEAFF. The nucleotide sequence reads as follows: TGTGCCAGCAGGACCGGACAGGGAAGGTTCGGTGAAGCTTTCTTT.